The rows below give T cell receptor beta chains drawn from one sample of a study of blood T cells in healthy people across ages. TCRdb reprocessed the 5' RACE reads with MiXCR, giving one entry per CDR3 protein. The sample lists about 640,000 distinct CDR3 sequences, over 40% occurring once. Sequences were obtained from blood. Every receptor here comes from an older man in good health. Each CDR3 is given with its conserved first and last residue. D genes are given only for firm matches. The listing skips clone size in some rows; elsewhere it reads once, few, many or a size class.

TGCAGTGCTAGCTCAGGGCTGGAGACCCAGTACTTC	CSASSGLETQYF	TRBV20-1	TRBJ2-5	few	NA
TGCAGTGCTAGATCATCGCAGGGTAACACAGATACGCAGTATTTT	CSARSSQGNTDTQYF	TRBV20-1	TRBJ2-3	NA	NA
TGTGCCAGCAGTTTGCTTGGGGGCGGCGCGACCCAGTACTTC	CASSLLGGGATQYF	TRBV28	TRBJ2-5	NA	NA
TGTGCCAGCAGCCAAGTCTCCCAGGGGGAGACCCAGTACTTC	CASSQVSQGETQYF	TRBV3-1	TRBJ2-5	once	NA
TGTGCCAGCAGCCAAAGAGGAACAGGCGGCACTGAAGCTTTCTTT	CASSQRGTGGTEAFF	TRBV14	TRBJ1-1	NA	NA
TGTGCCAGCAGTTCCCGATTGGGACAGACTAACACCGGGGAGCTGTTTTTT	CASSSRLGQTNTGELFF	TRBV12-3/TRBV12-4	TRBJ2-2	NA	TRBD1
TGCAGCGTCCAAGGACCGTCCCCTAATGAAAAACTGTTTTTT	CSVQGPSPNEKLFF	TRBV29-1	TRBJ1-4	few	NA
TGTGCCAGCACCTTCGGCCTAAACATTCAGTACTTC	CASTFGLNIQYF	TRBV12-3/TRBV12-4	TRBJ2-4	few	NA
TGTGCCATCAGTGTAGGCAGGGGAGGCAATGAGCAGTACTTC	CAISVGRGGNEQYF	TRBV10-3	TRBJ2-5	NA	NA
TGCGCCAGCAGCTTGGGCAGGCCCACAGATACGCGGTATTTT	CASSLGRPTDTRYF	TRBV5-1	TRBJ2-3	NA	NA
TGCGCCAGCAGCCGCGGGACAGGTGGAGGAGAGCAGTACTTC	CASSRGTGGGEQYF	TRBV4-1	TRBJ2-7	NA	TRBD1
TGTGCCAGCAGCTTAGATTCAGGTTCAGGAGAGCAGTACTTC	CASSLDSGSGEQYF	TRBV7-2	TRBJ2-5	NA	NA
TGCAGTGCTAGAGTAAGGAGGCAGGTTGGCTACACCTTC	CSARVRRQVGYTF	TRBV20-1	TRBJ1-2	once	NA
TGTGCCAGCAGCAGCCAGGGAGGTGAGCACGAGCAGTACTTC	CASSSQGGEHEQYF	TRBV7-2	TRBJ2-7	NA	NA
TGCGCCAGCAGCCAAGAGCCAGGTTCCGTAGAAGGGCATAATGAAAAACTGTTTTTT	CASSQEPGSVEGHNEKLFF	TRBV4-3	TRBJ1-4	NA	NA
TGTGCCAGCAGCTTAAGACAGCGGGAGGGGGGAGGGCAGTATTTT	CASSLRQREGGGQYF	TRBV7-2	TRBJ2-3	many	TRBD2
TGCAGTGCTAGCGGGTCCTTCTCCTACGAGCAGTACTTC	CSASGSFSYEQYF	TRBV20-1	TRBJ2-7	NA	NA
TGCGCCAGCGCTGCAGGGCCAACTAATGAAAAACTGTTTTTT	CASAAGPTNEKLFF	TRBV5-1	TRBJ1-4	NA	NA
TGTGCCAGCAGCCCTAGGACTAGCGGGAGGGCCGATCACAATGAGCAGTACTTC	CASSPRTSGRADHNEQYF	TRBV7-2	TRBJ2-7	NA	TRBD2
TGTGCCAGCAGTTTTTTAATAGCGGGGGGTGCAGATACGCAGTATTTT	CASSFLIAGGADTQYF	TRBV12-3/TRBV12-4	TRBJ2-3	NA	TRBD2
TGTGCCACCAGTGAACGGACTAGCGGGGCGTTCCGGCAGTTCTTC	CATSERTSGAFRQFF	TRBV24-1	TRBJ2-1	NA	TRBD2
TGTGCCAGCAGCATGACTAGCGGGGGCGATACGCAGTATTTT	CASSMTSGGDTQYF	TRBV7-2	TRBJ2-3	few	TRBD2
TGCAGCGTTGGTGGTCGGGGAGAAAAACTGTTTTTT	CSVGGRGEKLFF	TRBV29-1	TRBJ1-4	once	NA
TGTGCCAGCAGCCGTGGACAGGGGCACGAAGAGACCCAGTACTTC	CASSRGQGHEETQYF	TRBV7-2	TRBJ2-5	NA	TRBD1
TGTGCCAGCAGCTTAGGGGGGACAGGGGTGGCTGAGCAGTTCTTC	CASSLGGTGVAEQFF	TRBV11-2	TRBJ2-1	NA	TRBD1
TGTGCCAGCGGACGGGAGCCGGGTAGAAACATTCAGTACTTC	CASGREPGRNIQYF	TRBV9	TRBJ2-4	few	NA
TGTGCCAGCTCAAGACCGGGACAACGCGACAATGAGCAGTTCTTC	CASSRPGQRDNEQFF	TRBV28	TRBJ2-1	NA	NA
TGCAGCGTTGAAGGGACAGGGTTTGGGGACACCGGGGAGCTGTTTTTT	CSVEGTGFGDTGELFF	TRBV29-1	TRBJ2-2	few	TRBD1
TGTGCCAGCAGCTTCGGACAGTTTATTTCTGGGGCCAACGTCCTGACTTTC	CASSFGQFISGANVLTF	TRBV5-5	TRBJ2-6	NA	NA
TGCGCCAGCAGCTTTAATAGCGGGAGTGTAGGCACCGGGGAGCTGTTTTTT	CASSFNSGSVGTGELFF	TRBV5-1	TRBJ2-2	NA	TRBD2
TGCAGTGCTAGAGATTATGGTAGGGCAGGGGGCTACGAGCAGTACTTC	CSARDYGRAGGYEQYF	TRBV20-1	TRBJ2-7	NA	TRBD1